This T cell receptor beta chain was sequenced during a study of blood T cell repertoires in COVID-19. Study details: The samples span acute and convalescent COVID-19 from the United States, Italy and Spain. Nucleic acid was either cDNA or gDNA, and it came from T cells, B-cell-depleted T cells, or PBMCs.

Using immunoSEQ multiplex PCR, the repertoire was profiled, and TCRdb retains in-frame clones only, with some absent. This table has around 200,000 clones, around four fifths appearing once. The J segment lost 7 bases and the V segment lost 2 bases, leaving 6 bases of the junction unmatched. Looked up from germline, CDR1 is MNHNY and CDR2 is SVGAGI (reference sequence). The CDR3 sequence is 14 residues long. The gene calls are TRBV6-6 and TRBJ2-7, with 9 bases matching TRBD2. What was sequenced was peripheral blood. This receptor was identified in a man aged 25-45 years with active or convalescent COVID-19. The CDR3 is CASSYVAGAGEQYF. In DNA form, the CDR3 reads TGTGCCAGCAGTTACGTAGCGGGAGCAGGGGAGCAGTACTTC.